The sequence of this T cell receptor (beta chain) was determined in a study of CD8+ T cells in alopecia areata. Across the whole study: Severity among treated patients was scored by the percentage of scalp area affected.

cDNA reverse transcribed from extracted RNA served as the sequencing template. Measured with immunoSEQ multiplex PCR; TCRdb has only the in-frame clones, and not every one. The sample yields some 160,000 clones, approximately 65% seen once. Treatment in this sample: oral pan-JAK inhibitor, 5-10 mg twice daily. V was trimmed by 4 bases and J by 3 bases, leaving 18 bases between them. This CDR3 is 15 amino acids long. Germline V gene lookup returns CDR1 GTSNPN and CDR2 SVGIG (reference sequence). Whole-study results and caveats: Affected scalp, especially in alopecia totalis/universalis, had a higher clonality than normal scalp did. Mice gave a clearer picture of TCR sharing than patients did, possibly for HLA-related reasons. A single nonresponder leaves the baseline CD8+ expansion link to response uncertain.

Comment on this clone: Its antigen remains unidentified.

This sequence originates from a human donor with alopecia areata. The gene calls are TRBV30 and TRBJ1-2; D unclear. Sequenced here: CD4+ T cells sorted from blood, sampled at week 4, from a patient treated with tofacitinib. As DNA, the CDR3 is TGTGCCTGGACCCTGGACCGAGCCCAGTACTATGGCTACACCTTC. Translated, it gives CAWTLDRAQYYGYTF.